This T cell receptor beta chain was sequenced during a study of CD8 T cells in Susac syndrome. V lost 7 bases and J lost 3, with 13 bases in between. CDR1 is SQVTM and CDR2 is ANQGSEA in the germline V gene. The CDR3 contains 13 residues. Roughly 0.5 to 1 ug RNA was reverse transcribed with random hexamers. TCRdb re-called the immunoSEQ multiplex PCR reads through MiXCR, storing one row per CDR3 protein. The sample carries some 150,000 distinct CDR3 sequences, nearly 97% recorded once. What was sequenced was CD8+ T cells from PBMCs. The source is a human donor with multiple sclerosis. The chain combines TRBV29-1 with TRBJ1-3; D is ambiguous. The DNA of the CDR3 is TGCAGCGGTGGACCTACGAATGGAAACACCATATATTTT. It codes for CSGGPTNGNTIYF.